These 3 T cell receptor beta chains were sequenced from one sample in a study of CDR3 diversity in severe acne. MiXCR, run by TCRdb on the PCR reads, gives a single entry per CDR3 protein. The data contain almost 85,000 distinct CDR3 sequences, roughly 51% of them singletons. The specimen was blood. All receptors come from a male donor in good health, without acne.

This clonotype has at least ten counts. The V gene is TRBV7-9, the J gene TRBJ2-1, with D possibly matching TRBD1 (6 bases). The germline V gene has CDR1 SEHNR and CDR2 FQNEAQ (reference sequence). The CDR3 consists of 15 residues. V dropped 2 bases and J dropped 3 bases, with 11 bases sitting between them. CDR3 in DNA: TGTGCCAGCAGCTTACAGGGGTTGCTCTACAATGAGCAGTTCTTC. Amino acids: CASSLQGLLYNEQFF.

This clonotype was observed a few times. In DNA form, the CDR3 reads TGCAGTGCTAGAGGACAGTCAAGAAACTACGAGCAGTACTTC. It translates to CSARGQSRNYEQYF. The J gene is TRBJ2-7, the V gene TRBV20-1; D is possibly TRBD1 (5 bases). Germline CDR1 reads DFQATT; CDR2 reads SNEGSKA (reference sequence). V dropped 1 base and J dropped 3 bases, with 13 bases sitting between them. CDR3 length: 14 residues.

This clonotype was counted at least ten times. The V call is TRBV6-6, the J call TRBJ2-2; 8 bases align to TRBD2. Germline CDR1 MNHNY, CDR2 SVGAGI (reference sequence). Trimming took 2 bases from V and 5 from J; bases not matched to a gene: 4. This CDR3 region has 15 residues. CDR3: CASSYRGGSTGELFF. The CDR3 bases are TGTGCCAGCAGTTACCGGGGGGGCTCGACCGGGGAGCTGTTTTTT.